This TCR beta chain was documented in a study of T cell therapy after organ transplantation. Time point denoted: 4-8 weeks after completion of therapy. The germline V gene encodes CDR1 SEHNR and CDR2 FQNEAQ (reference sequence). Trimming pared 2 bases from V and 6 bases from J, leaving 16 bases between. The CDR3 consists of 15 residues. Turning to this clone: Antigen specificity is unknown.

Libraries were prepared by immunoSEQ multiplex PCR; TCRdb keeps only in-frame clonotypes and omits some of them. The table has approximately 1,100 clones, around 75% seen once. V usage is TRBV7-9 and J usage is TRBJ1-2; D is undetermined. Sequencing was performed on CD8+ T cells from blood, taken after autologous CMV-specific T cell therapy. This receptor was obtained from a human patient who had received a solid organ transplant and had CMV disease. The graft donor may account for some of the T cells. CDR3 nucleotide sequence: TGTGCCAGCAGCTTAATCTCAGCAGGTACGGATGGCTACACCTTC. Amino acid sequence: CASSLISAGTDGYTF.